This is a list of T cell receptor beta chains from one sample in a study of CD8 T cells in Susac syndrome. TCRdb used MiXCR to reprocess the immunoSEQ multiplex PCR reads, holding one entry per CDR3 protein. The sample gives 150,000 to 200,000 distinct CDR3 sequences, 95% to 96% of which show up once; about 0.13% is in the top ten. Specimen: CD4+ T cells from PBMCs. These receptors were obtained from a human donor with Susac syndrome. CDR3s include the opening cysteine and the closing phenylalanine or tryptophan. The order of the fields is clone size, D gene, J gene, V gene, CDR3 protein, CDR3 DNA. A D gene is named only where the DNA matches it firmly. Clone size is stated in some rows and not others, as once, few, many or a class when expanded.

size: once; D: -; J: TRBJ1-2; V: TRBV7-8; CDR3: CASSDTGYGYTF; DNA: TGTGCCAGCAGCGATACAGGGTACGGCTACACCTTC
size: -; D: TRBD1; J: TRBJ2-5; V: TRBV9; CDR3: CASSVSGGSETQYF; DNA: TGTGCCAGCAGCGTATCAGGGGGTTCCGAGACCCAGTACTTC
size: -; D: -; J: TRBJ1-1; V: TRBV6-5; CDR3: CASSYTFTRAEAFF; DNA: TGTGCCAGCAGTTACACTTTCACGCGGGCTGAAGCTTTCTTT
size: -; D: -; J: TRBJ2-2; V: TRBV6-5; CDR3: CASSYDLYSAGRNTGELFF; DNA: TGTGCCAGCAGTTACGACCTTTACTCGGCCGGACGGAACACCGGGGAGCTGTTTTTT
size: -; D: -; J: TRBJ2-7; V: TRBV30; CDR3: CAWDRAVTYEQYF; DNA: TGTGCCTGGGACCGAGCCGTAACCTACGAGCAGTACTTC
size: once; D: -; J: TRBJ1-1; V: TRBV20-1; CDR3: CSARGHSMNTEAFF; DNA: TGCAGTGCTAGGGGACACTCCATGAACACTGAAGCTTTCTTT
size: -; D: TRBD1; J: TRBJ1-4; V: TRBV29-1; CDR3: CSAGTGGEKLFF; DNA: TGCAGCGCTGGGACAGGGGGGGAAAAACTGTTTTTT
size: -; D: -; J: TRBJ1-1; V: TRBV20-1; CDR3: CSARNIAEAFF; DNA: TGCAGTGCTAGAAACATCGCTGAAGCTTTCTTT
size: -; D: -; J: TRBJ1-1; V: TRBV15; CDR3: CATSPGAINTEAFF; DNA: TGTGCCACCAGCCCCGGGGCCATTAACACTGAAGCTTTCTTT
size: -; D: TRBD1; J: TRBJ1-6; V: TRBV25-1; CDR3: CASSVGTGRNSPLHF; DNA: TGTGCCAGCAGTGTAGGGACAGGGAGGAATTCACCCCTCCACTTT
size: -; D: TRBD1; J: TRBJ1-4; V: TRBV30; CDR3: CAWSVNRWTGDEKLFF; DNA: TGTGCCTGGAGTGTAAATCGCTGGACAGGGGATGAAAAACTGTTTTTT
size: -; D: -; J: TRBJ2-7; V: TRBV30; CDR3: CAWSGTDRVKKQYF; DNA: TGTGCCTGGAGTGGAACCGACCGAGTCAAGAAGCAGTACTTC
size: -; D: TRBD2; J: TRBJ2-5; V: TRBV4-2; CDR3: CASSQGIPAGAETQYF; DNA: TGTGCCAGCAGCCAAGGAATCCCAGCGGGGGCAGAGACCCAGTACTTC
size: -; D: TRBD2; J: TRBJ2-2; V: TRBV4-3; CDR3: CASSQWGGAGELFF; DNA: TGCGCCAGCAGCCAATGGGGGGGTGCCGGGGAGCTGTTTTTT
size: -; D: -; J: TRBJ2-1; V: TRBV5-1; CDR3: CASSLGGFSYNEQFF; DNA: TGCGCCAGCAGCTTGGGGGGCTTCTCCTACAATGAGCAGTTCTTC
size: -; D: TRBD2; J: TRBJ2-1; V: TRBV4-1; CDR3: CASREASGFNEQFF; DNA: TGCGCCAGCAGAGAGGCTAGCGGGTTCAATGAGCAGTTCTTC
size: -; D: -; J: TRBJ1-1; V: TRBV4-2; CDR3: CASSQAGVGTEAFF; DNA: TGTGCCAGCAGCCAGGCCGGGGTGGGCACTGAAGCTTTCTTT
size: -; D: TRBD1; J: TRBJ2-7; V: TRBV20-1; CDR3: CSASGMTGTYEQYF; DNA: TGCAGTGCTAGTGGCATGACAGGGACCTACGAGCAGTACTTC
size: -; D: -; J: TRBJ2-1; V: TRBV4-2; CDR3: CASSRTGTPGTYNEQFF; DNA: TGTGCCAGCAGCCGAACCGGGACTCCCGGTACCTACAATGAGCAGTTCTTC
size: -; D: -; J: TRBJ2-3; V: TRBV29-1; CDR3: CSVEDLPQATDTQYF; DNA: TGCAGCGTTGAAGATCTTCCCCAGGCCACAGATACGCAGTATTTT
size: -; D: TRBD2; J: TRBJ2-5; V: TRBV20-1; CDR3: CSASVLAGLGRETQYF; DNA: TGCAGTGCTAGTGTCCTAGCGGGGCTAGGACGGGAGACCCAGTACTTC
size: once; D: TRBD2; J: TRBJ2-1; V: TRBV7-2; CDR3: CASSPNAAGVEQFF; DNA: TGTGCCAGCAGCCCCAATGCCGCGGGGGTTGAGCAGTTCTTC
size: -; D: -; J: TRBJ2-7; V: TRBV5-4; CDR3: CASSLELRWDEQYF; DNA: TGTGCCAGCAGCTTGGAGCTCCGGTGGGACGAGCAGTACTTC
size: -; D: -; J: TRBJ2-5; V: TRBV30; CDR3: CARTLGETQYF; DNA: TGTGCCCGGACCTTGGGGGAGACCCAGTACTTC